A single sample gave rise to the 25 T cell receptor beta chains below, sequenced in a study of cytomegalovirus exposure and HLA in healthy donors. Produced via immunoSEQ multiplex PCR; TCRdb's table is partial and in-frame only. The table records about 58,000 clones, 90% of them present only once. Sequenced: PBMCs. The receptors originated from a man younger than 30 in good health and CMV-seronegative.

This CDR3 is CASSMGQIPTYEQYF. DNA for the CDR3: TGTGCCAGCAGCATGGGACAGATCCCAACCTACGAGCAGTACTTC. The V gene is TRBV7-9, the J gene TRBJ2-7; 7 bases map to TRBD1. V gave up 5 bases and J gave up 2 bases; unmatched junction bases: 9. The CDR3 extends over 15 amino acids. CDR1 is SEHNR and CDR2 is FQNEAQ in the germline V gene (reference sequence).

The V gene is TRBV5-1, the J gene TRBJ2-1, with TRBD2 matching over 13 bases. The V and J ends lost 4 bases and 3 bases, in that order; junction bases with no gene match: 7. The CDR3 covers 17 residues. The V gene's germline CDR1 is SGHRS and CDR2 YFSETQ. The CDR3 reads CASSPGLAGVFYNEQFF. CDR3 DNA sequence: TGCGCCAGCAGCCCCGGACTAGCGGGAGTTTTCTACAATGAGCAGTTCTTC.

The chain recombines TRBV5-1 with TRBJ2-7; unclear D gene. The CDR3 is made up of 13 amino acids. V lost 0 bases and J 4 bases, leaving 8 bases between the germline ends. Germline V gene data show CDR1 as SGHRS and CDR2 as YFSETQ. The CDR3 DNA follows: TGCGCCAGCAGCTTGGAGTTCGCGTACGAGCAGTACTTC. It encodes CASSLEFAYEQYF.

J is TRBJ2-5 and V is TRBV2, with 11 bases matching TRBD2. V gave up 4 bases and J gave up 12 bases; unmatched junction bases: 10. The CDR3 consists of 14 residues. Per germline, CDR1 SNHLY and CDR2 FYNNEI. The CDR3 nucleotides are TGTGCCAGCAGTGGAACTAGCGGGAGTCTTAGCGAGTACTTC. It encodes CASSGTSGSLSEYF.

The CDR3 bases are TGTGCCAGCAGCTTAGCCCCCATCCAGGGGTACACCGGGGAGCTGTTTTTT. Its translation: CASSLAPIQGYTGELFF. The chain couples TRBV13 to TRBJ2-2; D is possibly TRBD1 (6 bases). CDR3 size: 17 residues. The V and J ends lost 1 base and 3 bases respectively, with 15 bases between them. Germline lookup yields CDR1 PRHDT and CDR2 FYEKMQ (reference sequence).

The chain is built from TRBV5-1 and TRBJ2-5; possibly TRBD2 for D (5 bases). Germline assignment: CDR1 SGHRS and CDR2 YFSETQ. CDR3 length: 16 residues. V was clipped by 0 bases and J by 5 bases, with 17 bases between them. In DNA, the CDR3 is TGCGCCAGCAGCTTGGGTTACCGGGGTGGGATGGAGACCCAGTACTTC. Encoded protein: CASSLGYRGGMETQYF.

The DNA of the CDR3 is TGCGCCAGCAGCCAAGGACAGACCTCTGGAAACACCATATATTTT. Translation: CASSQGQTSGNTIYF. The genes are TRBV4-3 and TRBJ1-3; tentative D call: TRBD1 (5 bases). The CDR3 runs to 15 residues. The germline gives CDR1 LGHNA, CDR2 YSLEER. V dropped 1 base and J dropped 0 bases, with 7 bases sitting between them.

This chain connects TRBV7-9 to TRBJ1-1; D remains ambiguous. The ends were cut back, 3 bases at V and 3 bases at J, with 5 bases in the middle. The CDR3 loop spans 12 amino acids. Germline lookup yields CDR1 SEHNR and CDR2 FQNEAQ (reference sequence). The CDR3 loop is CASSFEDTEAFF. The CDR3 DNA is TGTGCCAGCAGCTTCGAGGACACTGAAGCTTTCTTT.

The chain has TRBV13 and TRBJ1-2; 7 bases line up with TRBD1. Per the germline V gene, CDR1 is PRHDT and CDR2 is FYEKMQ (reference sequence). The CDR3 contains 14 residues. The V segment lost 5 bases and the J segment 6 bases; nucleotides outside the gene matches: 9. The CDR3 DNA sequence: TGTGCCAGCAGCCCCCCCCCTGACAGGGATGGCTACACCTTC. Its protein product is CASSPPPDRDGYTF.

The chain couples TRBV2 to TRBJ2-3; D gene uncertain. Trimming removed 0 bases at V and 0 bases at J, with 13 bases between. Germline V gives CDR1 SNHLY, CDR2 FYNNEI. The CDR3 runs 17 residues. The CDR3 DNA follows: TGTGCCAGCAGTGAAGCGCTGGAACAGTCTAGCACAGATACGCAGTATTTT. Encoded protein: CASSEALEQSSTDTQYF. The full variable domain, completed using reference TRBV2 and TRBJ2-3, is EPEVTQTPSHQVTQMGQEVILRCVPISNHLYFYWYRQILGQKVEFLVSFYNNEISEKSEIFDDQFSVERPDGSNFTLKIRSTKLEDSAMYFCASSEALEQSSTDTQYFGPGTRLTVL.

This clone was observed a few times. The chain recombines TRBV15 with TRBJ2-7, with TRBD2 matching over 7 bases. The CDR3 consists of 15 residues. Germline CDR1 reads LNHNV; CDR2 reads YYDKDF (reference sequence). V trimming: 2 bases; J trimming: 2 bases; junction bases outside the gene matches: 6. The CDR3 sequence: CATSRTTSRAYEQYF. DNA of the CDR3: TGTGCCACCAGCAGAACGACTAGCAGAGCCTACGAGCAGTACTTC.

The chain's CDR3 is CASSLELVNTEAFF. DNA for the CDR3: TGTGCCAGCAGTCTAGAACTAGTGAACACTGAAGCTTTCTTT. The chain recombines TRBV6-1 with TRBJ1-1, with D hard to call. With 5 bases removed from V and 0 bases from J, the gap between germline ends came to 10 bases. This CDR3 spans 14 amino acids. The germline V gene has CDR1 MNHNS and CDR2 SASEGT.

This clone was observed a single time. The chain is built from TRBV19 and TRBJ1-2; a weak D match, TRBD1 (6 bases). Germline V gene sequence: CDR1 LNHDA, CDR2 SQIVND (reference sequence). The CDR3 totals 12 residues. V lost 2 bases, J lost 8 bases, and 9 bases lay in between. This CDR3 reads CASSITGKGYTF. For the CDR3, the DNA is TGTGCCAGTAGTATAACAGGGAAAGGCTACACCTTC.

The chain is built from TRBV15 and TRBJ2-5, with D possibly matching TRBD1 (6 bases). The CDR3 runs 16 residues. Trimming shortened V by 5 bases and J by 2 bases, and 18 bases separated the two germline ends. From germline, CDR1 is LNHNV and CDR2 YYDKDF (reference sequence). The CDR3 reads CATSLTRTAGQETQYF. The CDR3 DNA sequence: TGTGCCACCAGCTTGACCCGGACAGCCGGACAAGAGACCCAGTACTTC.

V and J are TRBV10-2 and TRBJ2-3; the match to TRBD1 covers 7 bases. The J segment lost 3 bases and the V segment lost 0 bases, leaving 9 bases of the junction unmatched. The CDR3 is 17 amino acids. Germline V lookup: CDR1 WSHSY, CDR2 SAAADI. The CDR3, as DNA: TGCGCCAGCAGTGAGTCGATACTAAGGGGGCGGACAGATACGCAGTATTTT. Its translation is CASSESILRGRTDTQYF.

This chain joins TRBV29-1 and TRBJ2-7, with TRBD1 matching over 9 bases. J lost 4 bases, V lost 6 bases, and 10 bases had no gene match. In germline, CDR1 is SQVTM, CDR2 ANQGSEA. This CDR3 region has 14 residues. Here the CDR3 reads CSVGVGTGSYEQYF. The CDR3 nucleotides read TGCAGCGTCGGAGTTGGGACAGGGAGTTACGAGCAGTACTTC.

The chain uses TRBV5-1 and TRBJ2-1, with D possibly matching TRBD1 (5 bases). Trimming left V 4 bases short and J 5 bases short, with 19 bases between. The V gene's germline CDR1 is SGHRS and CDR2 YFSETQ. This CDR3 spans 16 amino acids. Here the CDR3 DNA reads TGCGCCAGCAGCCCCAGGGCGGAAGAGCTGGACAATGAGCAGTTCTTC. This translates into CASSPRAEELDNEQFF.

The chain combines TRBV7-6 with TRBJ2-7; 8 bases align to TRBD1. Germline CDR1 is SGHVS and CDR2 is FNYEAQ. The V and J ends lost 4 bases and 1 base, in that order; junction bases with no gene match: 3. This CDR3 has 14 amino acids. The CDR3 protein is CASSSYRGSYEQYF. DNA of the CDR3: TGTGCCAGCAGCTCCTACAGGGGGTCCTACGAGCAGTACTTC.

This CDR3 reads CAISSQGSQETQYF. CDR3 nucleotides: TGTGCCATCAGTTCCCAGGGCTCCCAAGAGACCCAGTACTTC. The genes are TRBV10-3 and TRBJ2-5; a weak D match, TRBD1 (5 bases). V was pared by 5 bases and J by 1 base, with 11 bases between. The CDR3 contains 14 residues. The germline CDR1 and CDR2 sequences are ENHRY and SYGVKD.

The CDR3 DNA is TGTGCCAGCAGTTGGGGGGACAGGGGGCTGTTAGGGGAGCTGTTTTTT. This codes for CASSWGDRGLLGELFF. This rearrangement joins TRBV6-5 to TRBJ2-2; TRBD1 matches 12 bases. CDR3 length: 16 amino acids. Germline V gives CDR1 MNHEY, CDR2 SVGAGI. J was trimmed by 8 bases and V by 4 bases; bases with no gene match: 8.

The chain links TRBV18 to TRBJ2-2, with D possibly being TRBD1 (6 bases). The germline gives CDR1 KGHSH, CDR2 LQKENI. Trimming removed 0 bases at V and 5 bases at J, with 10 bases between. This CDR3 spans 15 amino acids. This CDR3 is CASSPPRGITGELFF. DNA for the CDR3: TGTGCCAGCTCACCACCGAGGGGGATAACCGGGGAGCTGTTTTTT.

The chain has TRBV13 and TRBJ2-3; TRBD1 matches 10 bases. The CDR3 spans 16 residues. Germline CDR1 reads PRHDT; CDR2 reads FYEKMQ (reference sequence). Losses at the gene ends were 5 bases for V and 3 bases for J; bases not matched to a gene: 8. In DNA, the CDR3 is TGTGCCAGCAGCAACCGACAGGGGGCGGGGACAGATACGCAGTATTTT. Its protein product is CASSNRQGAGTDTQYF.

The chain couples TRBV30 to TRBJ2-1; a weak D match, TRBD1 (5 bases). Germline V gives CDR1 GTSNPN, CDR2 SVGIG (reference sequence). This CDR3 spans 13 amino acids. V was cut by 0 bases and J by 9 bases, with 12 bases left in between. The CDR3 reads CAWSVTGLREQFF. The CDR3 DNA is TGTGCCTGGAGTGTAACAGGCCTCCGTGAGCAGTTCTTC.

This chain uses TRBV11-2 with TRBJ2-5; the D gene is possibly TRBD1 (5 bases). In germline, CDR1 is SGHAT, CDR2 FQNNGV. The CDR3 totals 13 residues. The V gene lost 3 bases and the J gene lost 0 bases, with 5 bases spanning the gap. The CDR3 nucleotides read TGTGCCAGCAGCTTGGGGCACCAAGAGACCCAGTACTTC. Its protein product is CASSLGHQETQYF.

The CDR3 nucleotides are TGTGCCAGCAGCTTAGCACCGGGACTAGCGACCAATGAGCAGTTCTTC. Its protein product is CASSLAPGLATNEQFF. The V and J genes are TRBV7-9 and TRBJ2-1; TRBD2 aligns across 10 bases. The V gene end was trimmed by 0 bases and the J gene end by 6 bases; junction bases not matched to a gene: 5. From germline, CDR1 is SEHNR and CDR2 FQNEAQ (reference sequence). CDR3 length equals 16 residues.